This is a list of T cell receptor beta chains from one sample in a study of CD8 T cells in Susac syndrome. TCRdb re-analysed the immunoSEQ multiplex PCR reads in MiXCR, keeping a single row per CDR3 protein. In the table there are tens of thousands of distinct CDR3 sequences, roughly 93% of which are singletons. The specimen sequenced was CD8+ T cells from PBMCs. All receptors derive from a human donor in good health. The CDR3 runs from the conserved cysteine through the conserved F or W. The order of the fields is clone size, D gene, J gene, V gene, CDR3 protein, CDR3 DNA. A D gene is named only where the DNA matches it firmly. The size of a clone is reported for some rows only, either as once, few or many, or as a class for expanded clones.

>few|-|TRBJ1-1|TRBV19
CASSRTVNTEAFF
TGTGCCAGTAGTCGGACAGTTAACACTGAAGCTTTCTTT
>-|-|TRBJ2-2|TRBV2
CASNPQSPHTGELFF
TGTGCCAGCAATCCGCAGTCCCCGCACACCGGGGAGCTGTTTTTT
>-|-|TRBJ2-3|TRBV5-1
CASSLEGRRPDTQYF
TGCGCCAGCAGCTTGGAGGGGAGGCGGCCAGATACGCAGTATTTT
>-|-|TRBJ1-4|TRBV28
CASSPVTAPLNEKLFF
TGTGCCAGCAGTCCCGTGACTGCCCCACTGAATGAAAAACTGTTTTTT
>-|-|TRBJ2-1|TRBV9
CASSVGGSVNEQFF
TGTGCCAGCAGCGTAGGCGGATCTGTCAATGAGCAGTTCTTC
>once|TRBD2|TRBJ2-3|TRBV28
CASSRLAARSTDTQYF
TGTGCCAGCAGTCGGCTAGCGGCGAGAAGCACAGATACGCAGTATTTT
>-|TRBD1|TRBJ2-5|TRBV20-1
CSARGTGKETQYF
TGCAGTGCCCGCGGGACAGGAAAAGAGACCCAGTACTTC
>-|TRBD1|TRBJ2-7|TRBV27
CASSTTGIYEQYF
TGTGCCAGCAGCACGACAGGGATCTACGAGCAGTACTTC
>-|-|TRBJ2-2|TRBV7-9
CASIFEPGELFF
TGTGCCAGCATCTTTGAACCCGGGGAGCTGTTTTTT
>-|-|TRBJ2-7|TRBV30
CAWMGGTYEQYF
TGTGCCTGGATGGGGGGTACCTACGAGCAGTACTTC
>-|-|TRBJ2-2|TRBV12-3/TRBV12-4
CASTGRGGPPGTGELFF
TGTGCCAGCACCGGACGAGGAGGCCCCCCAGGGACCGGGGAGCTGTTTTTT
>-|TRBD2|TRBJ2-1|TRBV2
CASSPSGRESYNEQFF
TGTGCCAGCAGTCCTAGCGGGAGGGAATCCTACAATGAGCAGTTCTTC
>-|-|TRBJ1-2|TRBV9
CASSVAVNYGYTF
TGTGCCAGCAGCGTAGCAGTTAACTATGGCTACACCTTC
>-|-|TRBJ2-7|TRBV15
CATSRDFSVGPRFEQYF
TGTGCCACCAGCAGAGATTTCTCGGTGGGACCCCGCTTCGAGCAGTACTTC
>-|-|TRBJ1-2|TRBV29-1
CSVVETVNYGYTF
TGCAGCGTCGTGGAAACCGTTAACTATGGCTACACCTTC
>-|-|TRBJ2-5|TRBV6-5
CASSTAETQYF
TGTGCCAGCAGCACGGCGGAGACCCAGTACTTC
>few|-|TRBJ2-3|TRBV5-6
CASSAGADTQYF
TGTGCCAGCAGCGCGGGTGCCGATACGCAGTATTTT
>-|TRBD1|TRBJ2-5|TRBV29-1
CSVGTGPTQYF
TGCAGCGTAGGGACAGGGCCGACCCAGTACTTC
>-|TRBD1|TRBJ2-5|TRBV7-7
CASSTDRGRGETQYF
TGTGCCAGCAGCACGGACAGGGGTAGGGGGGAGACCCAGTACTTC
>-|TRBD2|TRBJ2-5|TRBV5-1
CASTGPGGRATQYF
TGCGCCAGCACCGGACCGGGAGGCAGGGCGACCCAGTACTTC
>-|-|TRBJ2-7|TRBV5-1
CASSFRRELYEQYF
TGCGCCAGCAGCTTTAGGCGGGAACTCTACGAGCAGTACTTC
>once|-|TRBJ2-7|TRBV29-1
CSVEGAAYEQYF
TGCAGCGTTGAAGGAGCAGCCTACGAGCAGTACTTC